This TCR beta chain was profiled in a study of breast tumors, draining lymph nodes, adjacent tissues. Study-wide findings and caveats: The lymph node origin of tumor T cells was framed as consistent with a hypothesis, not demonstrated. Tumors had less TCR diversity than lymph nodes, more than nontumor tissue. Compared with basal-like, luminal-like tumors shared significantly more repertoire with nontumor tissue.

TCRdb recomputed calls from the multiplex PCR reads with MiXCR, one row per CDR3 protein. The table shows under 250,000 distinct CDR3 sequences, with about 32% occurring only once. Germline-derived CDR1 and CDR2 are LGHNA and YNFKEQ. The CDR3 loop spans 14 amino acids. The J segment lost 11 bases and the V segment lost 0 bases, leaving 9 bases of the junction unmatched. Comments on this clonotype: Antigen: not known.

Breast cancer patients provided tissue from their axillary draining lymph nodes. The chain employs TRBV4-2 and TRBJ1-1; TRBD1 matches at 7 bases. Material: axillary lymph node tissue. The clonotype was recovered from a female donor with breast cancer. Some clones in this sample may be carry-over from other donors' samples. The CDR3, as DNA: TGTGCCAGCAGCCAAGACGGAAGGGACAGTTACGCTTTCTTT. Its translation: CASSQDGRDSYAFF.